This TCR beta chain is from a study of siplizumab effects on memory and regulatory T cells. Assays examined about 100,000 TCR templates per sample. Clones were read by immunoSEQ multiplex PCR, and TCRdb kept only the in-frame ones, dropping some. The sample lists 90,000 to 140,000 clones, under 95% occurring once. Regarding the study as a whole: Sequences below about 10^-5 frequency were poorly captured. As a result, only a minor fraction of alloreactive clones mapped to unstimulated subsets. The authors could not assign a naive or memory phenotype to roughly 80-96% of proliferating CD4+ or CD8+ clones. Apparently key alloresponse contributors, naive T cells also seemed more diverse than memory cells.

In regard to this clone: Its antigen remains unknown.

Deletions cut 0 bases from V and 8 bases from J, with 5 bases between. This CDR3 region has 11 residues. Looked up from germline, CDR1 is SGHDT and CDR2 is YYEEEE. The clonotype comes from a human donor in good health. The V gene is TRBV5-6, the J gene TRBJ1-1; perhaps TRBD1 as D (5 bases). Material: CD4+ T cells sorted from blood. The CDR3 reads CASSLDREAFF. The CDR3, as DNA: TGTGCCAGCAGCTTGGACAGGGAAGCTTTCTTT.